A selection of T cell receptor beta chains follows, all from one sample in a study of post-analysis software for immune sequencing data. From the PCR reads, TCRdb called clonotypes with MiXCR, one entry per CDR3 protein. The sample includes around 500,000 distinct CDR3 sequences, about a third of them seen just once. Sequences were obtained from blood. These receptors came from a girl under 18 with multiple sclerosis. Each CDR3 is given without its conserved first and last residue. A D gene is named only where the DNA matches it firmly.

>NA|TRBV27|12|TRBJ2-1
ASSLIRVDNEQF
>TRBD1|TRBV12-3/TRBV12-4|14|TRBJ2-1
ASSMPSRGLGDEQF
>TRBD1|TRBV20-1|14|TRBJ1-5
SARGRTGFSDQPQH
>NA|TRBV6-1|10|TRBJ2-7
ASSEGSWEQY
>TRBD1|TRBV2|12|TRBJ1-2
ASSEAEGARGYT
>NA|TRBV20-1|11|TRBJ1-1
SAPGFLNTEAF
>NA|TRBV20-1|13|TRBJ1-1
SARAVGRLNTEAF
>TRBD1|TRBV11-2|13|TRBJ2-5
ASSPQTGVGETQY
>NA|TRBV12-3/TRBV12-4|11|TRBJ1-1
ATRRSMNTEAF
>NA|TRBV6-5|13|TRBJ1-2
ASSYTPAALYGYT
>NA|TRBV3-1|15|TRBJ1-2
ASSQDLNLAGPYGYT